Below are 19 T cell receptor beta chains sequenced from a single sample in a study of memory CD4+ T cells and cytomegalovirus serostatus. Method: immunoSEQ multiplex PCR; TCRdb's copy keeps in-frame clones and lacks some. The sample gives about 82,000 clones, approximately 84% of which show up once; around 0.8% is in the top ten. The sort gate was single viable CD3+CD4+CD8-CD45RO+ cells for memory CD4+ T cells. The specimen was memory CD4+ T cells from blood. The receptors come from an adult in good health and CMV-seronegative.

This chain links TRBV6-4 with TRBJ1-6; D is ambiguous. The germline V gene encodes CDR1 MRHNA and CDR2 SNTAGT. The CDR3 length is 14 residues. Trimming stripped 3 bases from V and 5 bases from J, with 8 bases between. CDR3 protein: CASSEGYDNSPLHF. CDR3 in DNA: TGTGCCAGCAGTGAGGGGTACGATAATTCACCCCTCCACTTT.

This chain connects TRBV28 to TRBJ1-2; TRBD1 aligns across 7 bases. There are 17 residues in the CDR3. Germline V gene data show CDR1 as MDHEN and CDR2 as SYDVKM. After removal of 4 bases from V and 4 bases from J, the junction contained 15 bases not matched to a gene. The chain's CDR3 is CASSSYSTGRQFYGYTF. The CDR3 DNA sequence: TGTGCCAGCAGTTCTTATTCGACAGGGAGGCAGTTCTATGGCTACACCTTC.

In regard to this clone: One junction end does not reproduce the germline sequence, and a read error may be involved. The J gene is TRBJ1-3, the V gene TRBV7-7; no firm D call. This CDR3 contains 17 residues. The germline gives CDR1 SSHAT, CDR2 FNYEAQ (reference sequence). CDR3 region: CASSLDVGPLSGNTIYF. Written as DNA, the CDR3 is TGTGCTAGCAGCTTAGATGTTGGACCCCTCTCTGGAAACACCATATATTTT.

The rearrangement uses TRBV10-3 and TRBJ1-3; unclear D gene. The CDR3 is 16 residues long. Per germline, CDR1 ENHRY and CDR2 SYGVKD. V was trimmed by 4 bases and J by 3 bases, leaving 16 bases between them. The CDR3 DNA follows: TGTGCCATCAGTGGCGGTCCCTCCACTAGTGGAAACACCATATATTTT. Translated, it gives CAISGGPSTSGNTIYF.

The gene calls are TRBV19 and TRBJ1-3; TRBD1 might be the D (6 bases). Germline lookup yields CDR1 LNHDA and CDR2 SQIVND (reference sequence). This CDR3 has 16 residues. Trimming removed 8 bases at V and 0 bases at J, with 17 bases between. For the CDR3, the DNA is TGTGCCAGTCACTCCTGGACAGTCAACTCTGGAAACACCATATATTTT. It translates to CASHSWTVNSGNTIYF.

This clone has a single count. The chain is built from TRBV30 and TRBJ1-4; 10 bases match TRBD1. Germline V gene data show CDR1 as GTSNPN and CDR2 as SVGIG (reference sequence). The V gene end was trimmed by 2 bases and the J gene end by 7 bases; junction bases not matched to a gene: 7. The CDR3 spans 15 residues. CDR3 region: CAWSKSGQGIEKLFF. The CDR3 coding sequence is TGTGCCTGGAGTAAATCGGGACAGGGGATTGAAAAACTGTTTTTT.

This chain's CDR3 is CASGRDPSNQPQHF. The CDR3 coding sequence is TGTGCCAGCGGGCGGGACCCGAGCAATCAGCCCCAGCATTTT. The V call is TRBV9, the J call TRBJ1-5; D is possibly TRBD1 (5 bases). Germline lookup yields CDR1 SGDLS and CDR2 YYNGEE. The V gene lost 7 bases and the J gene lost 1 base, with 12 bases spanning the gap. The CDR3 covers 14 residues.

The rearrangement uses TRBV18 and TRBJ1-1, with D uncertain. This CDR3 comprises 15 residues. V lost 5 bases and J lost 1, with 14 bases in between. Germline V CDR1 and CDR2: KGHSH, LQKENI. The CDR3 here is CASSIGPGTNTEAFF. The CDR3 nucleotides are TGTGCCAGCTCAATCGGACCAGGCACGAACACTGAAGCTTTCTTT.

This chain links TRBV11-2 with TRBJ1-2; the D gene is possibly TRBD1 (6 bases). The V gene lost 0 bases and the J gene lost 4 bases, with 12 bases spanning the gap. In germline, CDR1 is SGHAT, CDR2 FQNNGV. This CDR3 is 15 amino acids long. CDR3 sequence reads: CASSLEWQGSYGYTF. The CDR3 region has the DNA TGTGCCAGCAGCTTAGAGTGGCAGGGGAGCTATGGCTACACCTTC.

The chain employs TRBV27 and TRBJ1-1; D is ambiguous. Trimming left V 1 base short and J 5 bases short, with 8 bases between. CDR1 is MNHEY and CDR2 is SMNVEV in the germline V gene (reference sequence). The CDR3 is 13 residues long. The CDR3 nucleotides read TGTGCCAGCAGTTTATTCCGGGAAACTGAAGCTTTCTTT. It specifies CASSLFRETEAFF.

The rearrangement links TRBV5-1 to TRBJ2-1, with 13 positions matching TRBD2. From germline, CDR1 is SGHRS and CDR2 YFSETQ. V lost 4 bases and J lost 5; bases outside the gene matches: 3. CDR3 length: 15 amino acids. This CDR3 reads CASSAGTSGNNEQFF. The CDR3 DNA reads TGCGCCAGCAGCGCCGGGACTAGCGGGAACAATGAGCAGTTCTTC.

This chain uses TRBV7-6 with TRBJ2-2; D remains unclear. This CDR3 region has 11 residues. V was trimmed by 1 base and J by 8 bases, leaving 2 bases between them. The V gene's germline CDR1 is SGHVS and CDR2 FNYEAQ. CDR3 sequence reads: CASSLEGELFF. The CDR3 DNA is TGTGCCAGCAGCTTAGAGGGGGAGCTGTTTTTT.

The chain carries TRBV11-2 and TRBJ1-6, with a possible D match to TRBD1 (6 bases). Germline V gene data show CDR1 as SGHAT and CDR2 as FQNNGV. Trimming removed 4 bases at V and 0 bases at J, with 19 bases between. This CDR3 comprises 19 residues. This chain's CDR3 is CASSSPQGRRSSYNSPLHF. Here the CDR3 DNA reads TGTGCCAGCAGCTCTCCACAGGGCCGAAGGAGCTCCTATAATTCACCCCTCCACTTT.

The CDR3 DNA reads as TGCGCCAGCAGCCAAGACAAAGGGGGAGGGACTGAAGCTTTCTTT. Its translation: CASSQDKGGGTEAFF. The rearrangement uses TRBV4-1 and TRBJ1-1; perhaps TRBD1 as D (6 bases). The germline V gene encodes CDR1 MGHRA and CDR2 YSYEKL. The CDR3 sequence is 15 residues long. Trimming left V 0 bases short and J 5 bases short, with 13 bases between.

The chain employs TRBV7-9 and TRBJ2-5; 8 nucleotides line up with TRBD1. The germline V gene has CDR1 SEHNR and CDR2 FQNEAQ (reference sequence). V lost 0 bases, J lost 5 bases, and 11 bases stayed unmatched. This CDR3 comprises 17 residues. CDR3 sequence: CASSLAGQGGFRETQYF. The CDR3 DNA is TGTGCCAGCAGCTTAGCCGGACAGGGAGGATTCCGGGAGACCCAGTACTTC.

This clone was seen a single time. V usage is TRBV4-3 and J usage is TRBJ2-4; no clear D. The CDR3 runs to 15 residues. V was trimmed by 1 base and J by 5 bases, leaving 12 bases between them. Per germline, CDR1 LGHNA and CDR2 YSLEER. The CDR3 protein is CASSQGLDGENIQYF. The CDR3 nucleotides read TGCGCCAGCAGCCAAGGATTGGACGGTGAAAACATTCAGTACTTC.

The V and J genes are TRBV19 and TRBJ1-6; 8 bases align to TRBD1. V shed 5 bases, J shed 12 bases, and the junction held 12 bases outside the gene matches. Germline V lookup: CDR1 LNHDA, CDR2 SQIVND (reference sequence). The CDR3 runs to 15 residues. The CDR3 nucleotides are TGTGCCAGTAGTGTTGCACAGGGGGGGAGTGTACCCCTCCACTTT. Translated: CASSVAQGGSVPLHF.

This clone was recorded only once. The chain joins TRBV5-4 to TRBJ1-1, with D unresolved. Trimming shortened V by 1 base and J by 3 bases, and 7 bases separated the two germline ends. The germline CDR1 and CDR2 sequences are SGHNT and YYREEE (reference sequence). CDR3 length: 13 residues. CDR3 amino acids: CASSLYGDTEAFF. In DNA, the CDR3 is TGTGCCAGCAGCTTGTACGGGGACACTGAAGCTTTCTTT.

J is TRBJ1-4 and V is TRBV30; a possible D gene is TRBD1 (5 bases). CDR3 size: 14 residues. V dropped 3 bases and J dropped 3 bases, with 11 bases sitting between them. The V gene's germline CDR1 is GTSNPN and CDR2 SVGIG (reference sequence). CDR3 nucleotide sequence: TGTGCCTGGAGCCAGGGTATCGCTAATGAAAAACTGTTTTTT. This codes for CAWSQGIANEKLFF.